The 22 T cell receptor beta chains listed next were all sequenced from one sample in a study of cytomegalovirus exposure and HLA in healthy donors. The PCR employed 60 Vbeta primers together with 13 Jbeta primers. The protocol was immunoSEQ multiplex PCR, while the TCRdb copy is restricted to in-frame clones and leaves out a portion. Altogether some 220,000 clones are present, around four fifths being singletons, with the ten largest covering approximately 0.62%. Sequencing was done on a sample of PBMCs. These receptors came from a woman between 35 and 50 years old in good health and CMV-seronegative.

The CDR3 reads CASSGGPTAFF. The DNA of the CDR3 is TGCGCCAGCAGCGGAGGACCCACCGCTTTCTTT. V gene TRBV4-1 combines with J gene TRBJ1-1; no clear D gene. The ends were cut back, 5 bases at V and 11 bases at J, with 12 bases in the middle. The CDR3 sequence is 11 residues long. Germline loops: CDR1 MGHRA, CDR2 YSYEKL.

CDR3 coding DNA: TGTGCCAGCAGCCAAACGGACAGCTACGAGCAGTACTTC. This codes for CASSQTDSYEQYF. The chain carries TRBV5-6 and TRBJ2-7, with D perhaps matching TRBD1 (6 bases). V shed 4 bases and J shed 3 bases, with 11 bases lying between them. In germline, CDR1 is SGHDT, CDR2 YYEEEE. CDR3 size: 13 residues.

This clone was counted between two and nine times. This chain connects TRBV13 to TRBJ2-1, with 9 bases aligning to TRBD1. There are 14 residues in the CDR3. CDR1 is PRHDT and CDR2 is FYEKMQ in the germline V gene (reference sequence). Trimming took 2 bases from V and 15 from J; bases not matched to a gene: 11. For the CDR3, the DNA is TGTGCCAGCAGCTTAACAGGACAGGGGACGAGTCGGTTCTTC. Its translation is CASSLTGQGTSRFF.

The CDR3 spells CASRPAPGQGGQKLFF. CDR3 sequence (DNA): TGTGCCAGCAGGCCGGCGCCGGGACAGGGCGGGCAAAAACTGTTTTTT. This chain joins TRBV7-2 and TRBJ1-4, with TRBD1 matching over 9 bases. The germline gives CDR1 SGHTA, CDR2 FQGNSA. V trimming: 6 bases; J trimming: 9 bases; junction bases outside the gene matches: 14. The CDR3 is 16 residues long. Looking up the rest from reference TRBV7-2 and TRBJ1-4 gives the full variable domain: GAGVSQSPSNKVTEKGKDVELRCDPISGHTALYWYRQSLGQGLEFLIYFQGNSAPDKSGLPSDRFSAERTGGSVSTLTIQRTQQEDSAVYLCASRPAPGQGGQKLFFGSGTQLSVL.

This clone turned up a few times. The CDR3 DNA follows: TGTGCCAGTAGCCTGGGACAGGGTGAATCTGAAGCTTTCTTT. Protein product: CASSLGQGESEAFF. The chain recombines TRBV19 with TRBJ1-1, with 9 bases identical to TRBD1. Germline values: CDR1 LNHDA, CDR2 SQIVND (reference sequence). J gave up 6 bases and V 6 bases, and 8 bases lay outside the gene matches. The CDR3 has 14 residues.

This chain uses TRBV4-2 with TRBJ2-3; TRBD2 matches at 8 bases. This CDR3 has 16 residues. After removal of 2 bases from V and 4 bases from J, the junction contained 8 bases not matched to a gene. Germline values: CDR1 LGHNA, CDR2 YNFKEQ. CDR3 amino acids: CASSQSAGGLSDTQYF. Here the CDR3 DNA reads TGTGCCAGCAGCCAAAGCGCGGGGGGATTGTCAGATACGCAGTATTTT.

The genes are TRBV2 and TRBJ1-2; TRBD1 is a possible D gene (5 bases). Germline lookup yields CDR1 SNHLY and CDR2 FYNNEI. This CDR3 region has 14 residues. Trimming cost V 5 bases and J 1 base, with 11 bases left between them. The CDR3 region has the DNA TGTGCCAGCAGTAACCCGGGGGGTAACTATGGCTACACCTTC. Its translation: CASSNPGGNYGYTF. The whole variable domain, filled in from reference TRBV2 and TRBJ1-2, reads EPEVTQTPSHQVTQMGQEVILRCVPISNHLYFYWYRQILGQKVEFLVSFYNNEISEKSEIFDDQFSVERPDGSNFTLKIRSTKLEDSAMYFCASSNPGGNYGYTFGSGTRLTVV.

The chain has TRBV19 and TRBJ1-3, with a tentative D call TRBD1 (5 bases). The V and J ends lost 9 bases and 4 bases respectively, with 16 bases between them. This CDR3 comprises 14 residues. Germline V lookup: CDR1 LNHDA, CDR2 SQIVND (reference sequence). In DNA, the CDR3 is TGTGCCAGCTTTCCTCGGGGGTCCGGAAACACCATATATTTT. Its protein is CASFPRGSGNTIYF.

CDR3: CAWTGQPNEKLFF. CDR3 in DNA: TGTGCCTGGACGGGACAGCCAAATGAAAAACTGTTTTTT. The chain is built from TRBV30 and TRBJ1-4; TRBD1 agrees at 7 bases. The germline V gene has CDR1 GTSNPN and CDR2 SVGIG (reference sequence). The CDR3 loop spans 13 amino acids. The V and J ends lost 4 bases and 5 bases, in that order; junction bases with no gene match: 4.

A remark on this clone: The junction shows a germline mismatch at one end, possibly a read error. The chain couples TRBV28 to TRBJ2-5, with TRBD1 as a possible D gene (5 bases). The CDR3 spans 12 residues. The germline V gene has CDR1 MDHEN and CDR2 SYDVKM. CDR3 DNA: TGTGCTAGCAGGGCAGGACAAGAGACCCAGTACTTC. Protein: CASRAGQETQYF.

This clone was observed a few times. For the CDR3, the DNA is TGTGCCAGCACGGAGTCTGGGGCCAACGTCCTGACTTTC. Amino acids: CASTESGANVLTF. V is TRBV2 and J is TRBJ2-6; the D is unclear. Trimming removed 7 bases from V and 1 base from J, with 5 bases in between. The CDR3 covers 13 residues. Germline CDR1 reads SNHLY; CDR2 reads FYNNEI.

V is TRBV2 and J is TRBJ2-7; D is uncertain. The CDR3 has 12 amino acids. Germline lookup yields CDR1 SNHLY and CDR2 FYNNEI. Trimming pared 3 bases from V and 4 bases from J, leaving 7 bases between. CDR3 loop: CASSENGYEQYF. CDR3 DNA sequence: TGTGCCAGCAGTGAGAACGGGTACGAGCAGTACTTC.

V gene TRBV27 combines with J gene TRBJ1-2; D is ambiguous. The V gene's germline CDR1 is MNHEY and CDR2 SMNVEV (reference sequence). The CDR3 has 15 residues. V lost 0 bases to trimming and J lost 3 bases, with 11 bases between them. Written as DNA, the CDR3 is TGTGCCAGCAGTTTATCTTGGCCAGGCTACTATGGCTACACCTTC. Translation gives CASSLSWPGYYGYTF.

This clone was counted once. This chain connects TRBV6-9 to TRBJ1-6; 7 bases align to TRBD1. Germline CDR1 is MNHGY and CDR2 is SVAAGI. This CDR3 is built from 14 residues. V dropped 10 bases and J dropped 10; count of bases not matched to a gene: 13. CDR3 DNA sequence: TGTGCCAACCTTAGGGGGCGCAAGCACTCACCCCTCCACTTT. It is translated as CANLRGRKHSPLHF.

Of note for this clone: This sample includes further DNA sequences coding for the same CDR3. The chain employs TRBV2 and TRBJ1-6; D gene unclear. Germline V gene sequence: CDR1 SNHLY, CDR2 FYNNEI. This CDR3 contains 12 residues. V was clipped by 4 bases and J by 6 bases, with 4 bases between them. CDR3 nucleotides: TGTGCCAGCAGTGGCAGTAATTCACCCCTCCACTTT. This encodes CASSGSNSPLHF.

The sample holds one count of this clone. The chain has TRBV4-3 and TRBJ2-2, with a weak D call TRBD1 (5 bases). The V end was cut by 0 bases, the J end by 6 bases, with 17 bases between. The germline gives CDR1 LGHNA, CDR2 YSLEER. The CDR3 contains 17 residues. DNA for the CDR3: TGCGCCAGCAGCCAAGATGTTTACCAGGGTGGCGCCGGGGAGCTGTTTTTT. Its translation is CASSQDVYQGGAGELFF.

This clone has more than one count but fewer than ten. The V call is TRBV25-1, the J call TRBJ1-1, with TRBD1 as a possible D gene (6 bases). CDR1 and CDR2 from the germline V gene are MGHDK and SYGVNS. V lost 3 bases and J lost 3, with 14 bases in between. The CDR3 has 15 residues. The CDR3: CASSDPGQFDTEAFF. The CDR3 DNA sequence: TGTGCCAGCAGTGACCCCGGACAGTTTGACACTGAAGCTTTCTTT.

The rearrangement joins TRBV5-1 to TRBJ1-2; 9 nucleotides agree with TRBD1. Germline CDR1 is SGHRS and CDR2 is YFSETQ. This CDR3 has 14 residues. Trimming removed 2 bases from V and 5 bases from J; junction bases left unmatched: 4. The CDR3 is CASSFLDRGYGYTF. DNA for the CDR3: TGCGCCAGCAGCTTCTTGGACAGGGGATATGGCTACACCTTC.

The CDR3: CASSVGGDGRTGELFF. CDR3 sequence (DNA): TGTGCCAGCAGCGTGGGGGGGGATGGGAGGACCGGGGAGCTGTTTTTT. The rearrangement links TRBV9 to TRBJ2-2; 7 bases line up with TRBD2. The ends lost 2 bases at V and 5 bases at J; junction bases unmatched: 9. The CDR3 extends over 16 amino acids. CDR1 and CDR2 (germline): SGDLS, YYNGEE. The full variable domain, with the rest looked up from reference TRBV9 and TRBJ2-2, is DSGVTQTPKHLITATGQRVTLRCSPRSGDLSVYWYQQSLDQGLQFLIQYYNGEERAKGNILERFSAQQFPDLHSELNLSSLELGDSALYFCASSVGGDGRTGELFFGEGSRLTVL.

This chain uses TRBV11-3 with TRBJ1-5; 8 bases match TRBD1. The CDR3 covers 14 residues. Germline trimming cut 6 bases from V and 2 bases from J; bases unmatched to any gene: 3. The germline V gene encodes CDR1 SGHNT and CDR2 YENEEA. In nucleotides, the CDR3 is TGTGCCAGCAGTCCACAGGGGGGCAATCAGCCCCAGCATTTT. This codes for CASSPQGGNQPQHF.

The rearrangement joins TRBV2 to TRBJ2-7; D is perhaps TRBD1 (6 bases). V was trimmed by 8 bases and J by 3 bases, leaving 8 bases between them. CDR1 and CDR2 from the germline V gene are SNHLY and FYNNEI. The CDR3 extends over 11 amino acids. CDR3 residues: CASGTNYEQYF. CDR3 bases: TGTGCCAGCGGGACAAACTACGAGCAGTACTTC.

The chain joins TRBV7-9 to TRBJ1-5; the D gene is possibly TRBD1 (5 bases). The V and J ends lost 5 bases and 6 bases respectively, with 11 bases between them. CDR1 SEHNR and CDR2 FQNEAQ come from the germline V gene (reference sequence). The CDR3 runs 13 residues. The CDR3 sequence: CASSPGVIQPQHF. In DNA, the CDR3 is TGTGCCAGCAGCCCGGGGGTAATTCAGCCCCAGCATTTT.